This T cell receptor (beta chain) was sequenced in a study of T cell responses to AZD1222 COVID-19 vaccine. Sequencing used immunoSEQ multiplex PCR; TCRdb keeps in-frame clones, though not all of them. The sample contains 100,000 to 150,000 clones, 93% of which appear only once. There are 15 residues in the CDR3. V was cut by 2 bases and J by 1 base, with 11 bases left in between. The germline V gene encodes CDR1 MDHEN and CDR2 SYDVKM. In regard to this clone: As yet, its antigen is unknown.

Study outcomes and limitations: Spike-wide vaccine-associated CD4 TCRs dominated at 160-218 and 743-854.

The input for sequencing was peripheral blood, taken on day 0 of AZD1222 vaccination. V usage is TRBV28 and J usage is TRBJ1-1, with D possibly matching TRBD1 (6 bases). This TCR came from an adult in good health. The CDR3 region is CASSLGRDTNTEAFF. CDR3 bases: TGTGCCAGCAGTTTAGGCCGGGACACGAACACTGAAGCTTTCTTT.